A selection of T cell receptor beta chains follows, all from one sample in a study of vaccination and CD4 T cells after COVID-19. No antigen has been identified for these receptors. TCRdb redid the calling of the PCR reads with MiXCR, one entry per CDR3 protein. The sample comprises 9,500 to 15,000 distinct CDR3 sequences, around 40% of which are singletons, and around 22% rests with the top ten. The sample was cultured CD4+ T cells from blood. These receptors were taken from a human donor with COVID-19. CDR3s include the opening cysteine and the closing phenylalanine or tryptophan. Each record gives: J gene, clone size, V gene, D gene, CDR3 DNA, CDR3 protein. A D gene is named only where the DNA matches it firmly. Clone sizes are given selectively: once, few, many, or a class where the clone is expanded.

j_gene: TRBJ2-7; abundance: .; v_gene: TRBV27; d_gene: .; CDR3nt: TGTGCCAGCAGTTCCTTACGGGGTGGGTCGTACGAGCAGTACTTC; CDR3aa: CASSSLRGGSYEQYF
j_gene: TRBJ2-3; abundance: .; v_gene: TRBV11-2; d_gene: .; CDR3nt: TGTGCCAGCAGCTCACAAAGAGATACGCAGTATTTT; CDR3aa: CASSSQRDTQYF
j_gene: TRBJ1-3; abundance: .; v_gene: TRBV2; d_gene: TRBD1; CDR3nt: TGTGCCAGCAGAGGGGACAGGGAGTTCTCTGGAAACACCATATATTTT; CDR3aa: CASRGDREFSGNTIYF
j_gene: TRBJ2-5; abundance: .; v_gene: TRBV7-2; d_gene: TRBD2; CDR3nt: TGTGCCAGCAGCCCCCGTTCGATAGCGGGGGATTCCCAAGAGACCCAGTACTTC; CDR3aa: CASSPRSIAGDSQETQYF
j_gene: TRBJ2-1; abundance: .; v_gene: TRBV20-1; d_gene: TRBD1; CDR3nt: TGCAGTGCTACAGAGACCGGGACAGGATACAATGAGCAGTTCTTC; CDR3aa: CSATETGTGYNEQFF
j_gene: TRBJ2-3; abundance: .; v_gene: TRBV7-9; d_gene: .; CDR3nt: TGTGCCAGCAGCTTAGATCCCGGCGGGAATGTAGGCACAGATACGCAGTATTTT; CDR3aa: CASSLDPGGNVGTDTQYF
j_gene: TRBJ1-5; abundance: few; v_gene: TRBV6-5; d_gene: .; CDR3nt: TGTGCCAGCAGTTACGACAGTAGCAATCAGCCCCAGCATTTT; CDR3aa: CASSYDSSNQPQHF
j_gene: TRBJ1-5; abundance: .; v_gene: TRBV2; d_gene: .; CDR3nt: TGTGCCAGCGGTAGGCGGGCGTCGAATCAGCCCCAGCATTTT; CDR3aa: CASGRRASNQPQHF
j_gene: TRBJ2-7; abundance: .; v_gene: TRBV12-3/TRBV12-4; d_gene: TRBD2; CDR3nt: TGTGCCAGCAGTTTTGTACTCCAGCGGGGGGACTCCTACGAGCAGTACTTC; CDR3aa: CASSFVLQRGDSYEQYF
j_gene: TRBJ1-5; abundance: .; v_gene: TRBV5-8; d_gene: .; CDR3nt: TGTGCCAGCAGCTTCCAAGGAGATCAGCCCCAGCATTTT; CDR3aa: CASSFQGDQPQHF
j_gene: TRBJ1-1; abundance: few; v_gene: TRBV7-9; d_gene: TRBD1; CDR3nt: TGTGCCAGCAGCTCCTCCGGGACAGAGCCTTATAGGGCTTTCTTT; CDR3aa: CASSSSGTEPYRAFF
j_gene: TRBJ1-2; abundance: .; v_gene: TRBV5-4; d_gene: .; CDR3nt: TGTGCCAGCCGCTTAGAATGGGAAAACTATGGCTACACCTTC; CDR3aa: CASRLEWENYGYTF
j_gene: TRBJ2-7; abundance: .; v_gene: TRBV11-2; d_gene: .; CDR3nt: TGTGCCAGCAGGCTACAGGGAGGGGGGTTCTACGAGCAGTACTTC; CDR3aa: CASRLQGGGFYEQYF
j_gene: TRBJ2-5; abundance: .; v_gene: TRBV20-1; d_gene: .; CDR3nt: TGCAGTGCTAGAGGCCTACGACAGGCAAGCGTTAAAGAGACCCAGTACTTC; CDR3aa: CSARGLRQASVKETQYF
j_gene: TRBJ2-2; abundance: few; v_gene: TRBV6-1; d_gene: .; CDR3nt: TGTGCCAGCAGTGGCCCTAGGCAGGGCTGGGGCGGGGAGCTGTTTTTT; CDR3aa: CASSGPRQGWGGELFF
j_gene: TRBJ1-2; abundance: .; v_gene: TRBV12-3/TRBV12-4; d_gene: TRBD1; CDR3nt: TGTGCCAGCAGTTGGGGGACAGGGGGATTGTATGGCTACACCTTC; CDR3aa: CASSWGTGGLYGYTF
j_gene: TRBJ1-2; abundance: .; v_gene: TRBV11-2; d_gene: .; CDR3nt: TGTGCCAGCAGCTTAGGAGGGGGAGGGTCGGATGGCTACACCTTC; CDR3aa: CASSLGGGGSDGYTF
j_gene: TRBJ1-1; abundance: few; v_gene: TRBV11-3; d_gene: .; CDR3nt: TGTGCCAGCAGCGGAAAGAGGTCCGATAACACTGAAGCTTTCTTT; CDR3aa: CASSGKRSDNTEAFF
j_gene: TRBJ1-2; abundance: .; v_gene: TRBV7-2; d_gene: .; CDR3nt: TGTGCCAGCAGCGAACAAGGAGAAGGCTATGGCTACACCTTC; CDR3aa: CASSEQGEGYGYTF
j_gene: TRBJ1-4; abundance: .; v_gene: TRBV7-9; d_gene: .; CDR3nt: TGTGCCAGCAGCTTAGTCGGAGGGGAAAAACTGTTTTTT; CDR3aa: CASSLVGGEKLFF
j_gene: TRBJ1-5; abundance: .; v_gene: TRBV6-5; d_gene: .; CDR3nt: TGTGCCAGCAGTTATCTCGTTAATCAGCCCCAGCATTTT; CDR3aa: CASSYLVNQPQHF
j_gene: TRBJ1-5; abundance: .; v_gene: TRBV20-1; d_gene: .; CDR3nt: TGCAGTGCTAGGGGGGTCTCAAGTCAGCCCCAGCATTTT; CDR3aa: CSARGVSSQPQHF
j_gene: TRBJ1-6; abundance: .; v_gene: TRBV6-1; d_gene: TRBD1; CDR3nt: TGTGCCAGCAGGACAGGGGAAAGTTCACCCCTCCACTTT; CDR3aa: CASRTGESSPLHF